This T cell receptor beta chain stems from a study of T cell responses to AZD1222 COVID-19 vaccine. This clone appeared a few times. Here immunoSEQ multiplex PCR was the method, and the copy in TCRdb shows in-frame clones only, minus some. The table shows around 110,000 clones, with 70% to 90% occurring only once. With 10 bases clipped from V and 2 bases from J, the junction kept 6 bases outside the gene matches. The CDR3 has 14 residues. Germline V lookup: CDR1 LNHDA, CDR2 SQIVND (reference sequence). This receptor was taken from an adult in good health. The sample was peripheral blood, taken on day 0 of MenACWY control vaccination. The chain recombines TRBV19 with TRBJ1-5; TRBD1 aligns across 9 bases. The CDR3 protein is CATSRDRGNQPQHF. CDR3 coding DNA: TGTGCCACCTCACGGGACAGGGGCAATCAGCCCCAGCATTTT.